The next 7 T cell receptor beta chains were all read from a single sample in a study of shared clonotypes between healthy human individuals. CD45RO-negative, CCR7-positively selected cells formed the naive CD8 fraction, excluding terminally differentiated effector memory CD45RA+ cells. Clones were read by immunoSEQ multiplex PCR, and TCRdb kept only the in-frame ones, dropping some. The profile shows millions of clones, about 92% of them singletons. Sequenced: naive CD8+ T cells from PBMCs. The receptors derive from a man between 18 and 35 years old in good health. Some clones in this sample may be carry-over from other donors' samples.

The chain combines TRBV4-1 with TRBJ1-1; TRBD1 matches 8 bases. This CDR3 has 16 amino acids. Germline loops: CDR1 MGHRA, CDR2 YSYEKL. V was pared by 0 bases and J by 8 bases, with 11 bases of the junction left unmatched. The CDR3 region is CASSQEKRSGGLEAFF. The DNA for the CDR3 is TGCGCCAGCAGCCAAGAAAAACGGTCAGGGGGCCTGGAAGCTTTCTTT.

A single count supports this clone. The DNA for the CDR3 is TGTGCCAGCAGCCCGACTTCCGGGGACTATGGCTACACCTTC. Translated, it gives CASSPTSGDYGYTF. V is TRBV7-9 and J is TRBJ1-2; the D is unclear. Trimming cost V 5 bases and J 3 bases, with 13 bases left between them. The V gene's germline CDR1 is SEHNR and CDR2 FQNEAQ (reference sequence). The CDR3 spans 14 residues.

This sequence joins TRBV4-1 and TRBJ1-2; D is unclear. V lost 1 base and J 6 bases, leaving 15 bases between the germline ends. Germline CDR1 MGHRA, CDR2 YSYEKL. This CDR3 is built from 15 residues. In DNA form, the CDR3 reads TGCGCCAGCAGCCAAGGCCACCAACGAGGGCATGGCTACACCTTC. It specifies CASSQGHQRGHGYTF.

This chain links TRBV13 with TRBJ1-1; D gene uncertain. The CDR3 runs to 14 residues. The V and J ends lost 5 bases and 0 bases respectively, with 10 bases between them. CDR1 and CDR2 (germline): PRHDT, FYEKMQ (reference sequence). The CDR3 DNA reads TGTGCCAGCAGCCCCCGGGCCATGAACACTGAAGCTTTCTTT. The encoded protein is CASSPRAMNTEAFF.

The rearrangement uses TRBV5-8 and TRBJ1-1; D uncertain. The CDR3 length is 11 residues. Germline V gene sequence: CDR1 SGHTS, CDR2 YDEGEE. Trimming left V 3 bases short and J 6 bases short, with 6 bases between. The CDR3 protein is CASSWQAEAFF. CDR3 coding DNA: TGTGCCAGCAGCTGGCAGGCTGAAGCTTTCTTT.

In regard to this clone: At the DNA level, this CDR3 is encoded by other sequences in the same sample as well. This chain connects TRBV7-9 to TRBJ1-4, with D perhaps TRBD1 (5 bases). This CDR3 comprises 14 residues. CDR1 and CDR2 from the germline V gene are SEHNR and FQNEAQ (reference sequence). V lost 3 bases, J lost 0 bases, and 5 bases lay in between. The DNA of the CDR3 is TGTGCCAGCAGCTTGACAGCAACTAATGAAAAACTGTTTTTT. Protein product: CASSLTATNEKLFF.

The rearrangement joins TRBV7-9 to TRBJ2-1; 9 nucleotides agree with TRBD2. The CDR3 totals 15 residues. Germline lookup yields CDR1 SEHNR and CDR2 FQNEAQ (reference sequence). V lost 5 bases to trimming and J lost 4 bases; unmatched junction nucleotides: 6. The CDR3: CASSPTSGPYNEQFF. In DNA, the CDR3 is TGTGCCAGCAGCCCCACTAGCGGGCCTTACAATGAGCAGTTCTTC. The full variable domain, with the rest looked up from reference TRBV7-9 and TRBJ2-1, is DTGVSQNPRHKITKRGQNVTFRCDPISEHNRLYWYRQTLGQGPEFLTYFQNEAQLEKSRLLSDRFSAERPKGSFSTLEIQRTEQGDSAMYLCASSPTSGPYNEQFFGPGTRLTVL.